Below are 8 T cell receptor beta chains sequenced from a single sample in a study of metastatic and nonmetastatic thyroid tumors (dated by TCRdb to the early 2020s). None of the patients had been given any treatment before thyroid surgery. Library generation was performed with PCR. Sequencing relied on an Illumina HiSeq 4000. TCRdb applied fastp at Q25 and MiXCR to the public reads, then kept only in-frame beta chains. The sample profile shows 89,000 or so clones; roughly 8.6% of them were found once. Around 8.5% of the sample is held by the ten biggest clonotypes. The sample taken for sequencing was blood. All receptors derive from a female donor with papillary thyroid cancer or a benign thyroid nodule (not recorded which). Some clones in this sample may be carry-over from other donors' samples.

The sample holds a few counts of this clone. The CDR3 sequence: CASSLGGYTPLANTGELFF. CDR3 nucleotides: TGTGCCAGCAGCTTGGGCGGGTACACCCCACTCGCGAACACCGGGGAGCTGTTTTTT. This chain joins TRBV11-2 and TRBJ2-2; maybe TRBD2 (5 bases). Germline V gives CDR1 SGHAT, CDR2 FQNNGV. Trimming stripped 3 bases from V and 0 bases from J, with 20 bases between. This CDR3 is 19 amino acids long.

A word on this clone: Just one base apart from a much larger clone, this may be a read error. V and J are TRBV18 and TRBJ1-2, with D perhaps TRBD1 (5 bases). The germline gives CDR1 KGHSH, CDR2 LQKENI. This CDR3 has 16 amino acids. The CDR3 region is CASSPFQGMGNYGHTF. In DNA form, the CDR3 reads TGTGCCAGCTCACCTTTCCAGGGAATGGGTAACTATGGCCACACCTTC.

This clone was observed many times. The junction departs from germline at one end; a sequencing error may be responsible. CDR3 coding DNA: TGTGCCAGCAGTTATACCCCCTCTGGGGTCAACGTCCTGACTTTC. Protein product: CASSYTPSGVNVLTF. The chain couples TRBV6-5 to TRBJ2-6, with D uncertain. CDR3 length: 15 residues. The germline gives CDR1 MNHEY, CDR2 SVGAGI.

This clone occurred many times. Other DNA sequences within the sample encode an identical CDR3. The V call is TRBV7-8, the J call TRBJ1-5; D remains unclear. The CDR3 runs to 15 residues. Germline V lookup: CDR1 SGHVS, CDR2 FQNEAQ. The V and J ends lost 10 bases and 0 bases respectively, with 16 bases between them. Here the CDR3 DNA reads TGTGCCACCCTATCGACCCCATTTAGCAATCAGCCCCAGCATTTT. Translation: CATLSTPFSNQPQHF.

This clone was detected many times. The gene calls are TRBV19 and TRBJ2-3; 7 nucleotides line up with TRBD1. This CDR3 has 14 amino acids. V shed 7 bases and J 0 bases; nucleotides not matched to a gene: 4. Germline CDR1 and CDR2: LNHDA and SQIVND (reference sequence). The CDR3 sequence is CASKDRISTDTQYF. In DNA form, the CDR3 reads TGTGCCAGTAAGGACAGGATCAGCACAGATACGCAGTATTTT.

This clone was counted ten times or more. The rearrangement links TRBV18 to TRBJ2-1; 10 bases line up with TRBD2. Germline V CDR1 and CDR2: KGHSH, LQKENI. The CDR3 length is 14 residues. Unmatched junction bases numbered 5, after V lost 6 bases and J lost 6 bases. CDR3 in amino acids: CASSQRGGRNEQFF. The CDR3 DNA reads TGTGCCAGCTCCCAGCGGGGGGGCCGCAATGAGCAGTTCTTC.

This clone was seen a few times. The chain employs TRBV6-2 or TRBV6-3 and TRBJ2-1; TRBD2 matches at 7 bases. This CDR3 contains 17 residues. Germline trimming cut 6 bases from V and 7 bases from J; bases unmatched to any gene: 18. The germline V gene encodes CDR1 MNHEY and CDR2 SVGEGT. The CDR3 coding sequence is TGTGCCAGCAGAAATACCGCTAGCGGTGGGGGTGAAAATGAGCAGTTCTTC. This sequence encodes CASRNTASGGGENEQFF.

This clone was found a few times. It may be a read error: a sequence one base away is much more abundant. Other DNA sequences within the sample encode an identical CDR3. This chain joins TRBV10-1 and TRBJ2-2; 9 positions agree with TRBD1. The CDR3 extends over 13 amino acids. Germline V gene data show CDR1 as WNHNN and CDR2 as SYGVQD (reference sequence). Trimming took 9 bases from V and 5 from J; bases not matched to a gene: 4. This CDR3 reads CASKDRGTGELFF. CDR3 nucleotide sequence: TGCGCCAGTAAGGACAGGGGAACCGGGGAGCTGTTTTTT.